This T cell receptor (beta chain) was recovered during a study of brain T cells in children with intractable seizures. Profiling relied on immunoSEQ multiplex PCR, and the TCRdb table lists in-frame clones only, not all of them. The data hold hundreds of thousands of clones, with about 93% observed a single time. Trimming pared 6 bases from V and 7 bases from J, leaving 15 bases between. This CDR3 has 13 residues. Germline CDR1 is ENHRY and CDR2 is SYGVKD. Specified time point: blood from clinic visit 5 months post-surgery; TSC patient then seizure free. The sequenced cases were selected for having the highest brain T cell transcript signatures. Whole-study results and caveats: Absence of clones before surgery may stem from lower sequencing depth.

To note about this clone: The antigen remains unidentified.

This receptor was identified in a boy under three years old with tuberous sclerosis and intractable seizures. The chain recombines TRBV10-3 with TRBJ1-1, with D maybe TRBD1 (5 bases). The sample in question was peripheral blood, obtained more than 4 months after surgery. The CDR3 region has the DNA TGTGCCATCAGGCCTGGGGCCCAGGTTGAAGCTTTCTTT. It encodes CAIRPGAQVEAFF.